Described below is a single T cell receptor (beta chain) sequence and its context. The PCR ran on 60 Vbeta and 13 Jbeta primers. TCRdb keeps only in-frame clones here, not all; method: immunoSEQ multiplex PCR. The sample is made up of about 130,000 clones, and the top ten hold more than 1.5% of it. These data originate in a study of cytomegalovirus exposure and HLA in healthy donors. At the level of the study: Genetic ancestry analysis placed approximately 78% of the approximately 390 donors that were genotyped in the Caucasian-associated cluster.

Donors had nominal health at sampling but likely had unrecorded immune exposures. Germline CDR1 SGHAT, CDR2 FQNNGV. V was clipped by 6 bases and J by 6 bases; unmatched bases: 16. There are 17 residues in the CDR3. The clonotype comes from a woman between 40 and 50 years old in good health and CMV-seropositive. The rearrangement links TRBV11-2 to TRBJ2-3; 9 bases map to TRBD2. The sequenced material came from PBMCs. The CDR3 is CASSLRGGTHFRDTQYF. The CDR3 nucleotides are TGTGCCAGCAGTTTGCGGGGGGGGACACACTTTCGGGATACGCAGTATTTT.